This T cell receptor (beta chain) derives from a study of T cell responses to AZD1222 COVID-19 vaccine. V lost 5 bases and J lost 5; bases outside the gene matches: 3. Germline V gene data show CDR1 as MRHNA and CDR2 as SNTAGT. CDR3 length equals 15 residues. Broader study findings: Among spike-specific TCRs, nearly half reportedly target unmutated variant regions. Compared with day 0, the breadth and depth of the Spike-specific TCR repertoire rose significantly after two doses of AZD1222.

This clone was observed a single time. Its specificity is not known. Profiling relied on immunoSEQ multiplex PCR, and the TCRdb table lists in-frame clones only, not all of them. The sample includes about 150,000 clones, around 90% of them seen just once. The sequencing here drew on peripheral blood, taken on day 0 of AZD1222 vaccination. The chain is built from TRBV6-4 and TRBJ2-3, with TRBD2 matching 14 bases. This receptor was obtained from an adult in good health. This CDR3 reads CASSKTSGGEDTQYF. The CDR3 region has the DNA TGTGCCAGCAGTAAGACTAGCGGGGGGGAAGATACGCAGTATTTT.